The present T cell receptor beta chain was sequenced within a study of T cells in Graves' hyperthyroidism and ophthalmopathy. CDR1 is KGHDR, CDR2 SFDVKD, per germline. The CDR3 is 17 residues long. The V and J ends lost 4 bases and 6 bases, in that order; junction bases with no gene match: 12. The source material, RNA transcripts, was used to amplify TCR beta CDR3 regions. HTBI primers were the set used in a first-round RT-PCR of the TCR CDR3. TCRdb itself ran the multiplex PCR reads through MiXCR, one entry per CDR3 protein. The repertoire has nearly 750,000 distinct CDR3 sequences, around a third of them found once; the top ten carry around 30%.

The sequenced sample was blood. The J gene is TRBJ1-5, the V gene TRBV24-1; 9 nucleotides agree with TRBD1. The origin of this receptor is a woman in her thirties or forties with Graves' hyperthyroidism. The CDR3, as DNA: TGTGCCACCAGTGAACTTGGTGAGGGACAGGGATGTCAGCCCCAGCATTTT. This sequence encodes CATSELGEGQGCQPQHF.